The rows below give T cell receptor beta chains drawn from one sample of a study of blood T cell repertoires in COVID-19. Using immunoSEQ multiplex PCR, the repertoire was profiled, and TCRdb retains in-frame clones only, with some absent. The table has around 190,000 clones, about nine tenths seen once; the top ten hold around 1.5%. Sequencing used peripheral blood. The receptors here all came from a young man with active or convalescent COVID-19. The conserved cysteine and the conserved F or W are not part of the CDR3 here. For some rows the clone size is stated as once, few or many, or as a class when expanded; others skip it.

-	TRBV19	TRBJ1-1	ASRPGQGGYTEAF
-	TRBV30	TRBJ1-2	AWRGRTGGNYGYT
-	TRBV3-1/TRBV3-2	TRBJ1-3	ASSQVPGGAGNTIY
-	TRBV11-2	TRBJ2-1	ASSLRQGSSDEQF
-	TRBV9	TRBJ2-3	ASSPRGSSGTDTQY
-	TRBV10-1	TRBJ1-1	ASQTAIGTEAF
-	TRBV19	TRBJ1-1	ASSLMTGLDTEAF
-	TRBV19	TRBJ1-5	ASTPSGGNQPQH
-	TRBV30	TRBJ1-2	AWSEGPHGYT
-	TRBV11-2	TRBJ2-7	ASSLASGGSPYEQY
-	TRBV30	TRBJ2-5	AWSAWAGGIKETQY
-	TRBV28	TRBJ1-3	ASRGQGSGNTIY
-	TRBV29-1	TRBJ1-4	SVEVGQGPNEKLF
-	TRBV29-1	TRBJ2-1	SVLAGGLEQF
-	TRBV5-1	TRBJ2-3	ASSLKLAANTDTQY
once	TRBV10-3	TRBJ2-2	AISDPRAGELF
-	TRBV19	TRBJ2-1	ASSLQDAARNEQF
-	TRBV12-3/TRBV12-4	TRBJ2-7	ASSPGTSLEQY
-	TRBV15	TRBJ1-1	ATSRDLGVTEAF
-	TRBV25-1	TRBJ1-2	ASSEYPGGDYGYT
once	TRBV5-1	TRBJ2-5	ASSLRGYRNGVTETQY
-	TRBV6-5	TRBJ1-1	ASSYSGQVEAF
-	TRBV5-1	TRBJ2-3	ASSNPGTGSTDTQY
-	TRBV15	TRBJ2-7	ATSRGLGQGNDEQY
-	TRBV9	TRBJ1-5	ASSLQGNSNQPQH
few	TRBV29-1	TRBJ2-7	SVRTASYEQY
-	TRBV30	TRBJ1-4	AWGTSREKLF
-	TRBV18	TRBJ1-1	ASSPGQGGDTEAF
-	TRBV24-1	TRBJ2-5	ATSEGSSETQY
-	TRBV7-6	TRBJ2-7	ASRGTDDYEQY
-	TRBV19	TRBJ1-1	ASSARGYTEAF
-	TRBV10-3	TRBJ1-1	AISDPGTVIQNTEAF
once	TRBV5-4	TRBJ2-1	ASSFGGDWRDNEQF
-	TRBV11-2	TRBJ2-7	ASSESRQGRNEQY
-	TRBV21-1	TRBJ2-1	ASSNYTLELYNEQF
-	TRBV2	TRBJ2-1	ASSEFLAGVMGPSEQF
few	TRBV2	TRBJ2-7	ASSALAGEVYEQY
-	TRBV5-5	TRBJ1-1	ASSAPLQKNTEAF
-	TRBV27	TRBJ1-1	ASSVARLNTEAF
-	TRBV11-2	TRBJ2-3	ASSLLAGGPDTQY
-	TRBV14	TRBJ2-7	ASSLGLAGTYEQY
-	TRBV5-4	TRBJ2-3	ASSLAGGDTDTQY
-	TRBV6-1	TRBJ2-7	ASSERGGYEQY
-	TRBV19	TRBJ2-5	ASSVGLRGAETQY
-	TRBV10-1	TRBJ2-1	ASSVSGGFDEQF
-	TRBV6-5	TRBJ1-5	ASSYGINQPQH
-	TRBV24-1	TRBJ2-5	ATSPSGVETQY
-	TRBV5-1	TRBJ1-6	ARDTYARGNSPLH
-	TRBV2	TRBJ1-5	ASSLDRNQPQH
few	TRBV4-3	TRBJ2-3	ASSQDNRDGDTQY
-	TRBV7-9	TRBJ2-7	ASSYGPGQGYYEQY
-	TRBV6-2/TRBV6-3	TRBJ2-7	ASSFGLAGGGYEQY